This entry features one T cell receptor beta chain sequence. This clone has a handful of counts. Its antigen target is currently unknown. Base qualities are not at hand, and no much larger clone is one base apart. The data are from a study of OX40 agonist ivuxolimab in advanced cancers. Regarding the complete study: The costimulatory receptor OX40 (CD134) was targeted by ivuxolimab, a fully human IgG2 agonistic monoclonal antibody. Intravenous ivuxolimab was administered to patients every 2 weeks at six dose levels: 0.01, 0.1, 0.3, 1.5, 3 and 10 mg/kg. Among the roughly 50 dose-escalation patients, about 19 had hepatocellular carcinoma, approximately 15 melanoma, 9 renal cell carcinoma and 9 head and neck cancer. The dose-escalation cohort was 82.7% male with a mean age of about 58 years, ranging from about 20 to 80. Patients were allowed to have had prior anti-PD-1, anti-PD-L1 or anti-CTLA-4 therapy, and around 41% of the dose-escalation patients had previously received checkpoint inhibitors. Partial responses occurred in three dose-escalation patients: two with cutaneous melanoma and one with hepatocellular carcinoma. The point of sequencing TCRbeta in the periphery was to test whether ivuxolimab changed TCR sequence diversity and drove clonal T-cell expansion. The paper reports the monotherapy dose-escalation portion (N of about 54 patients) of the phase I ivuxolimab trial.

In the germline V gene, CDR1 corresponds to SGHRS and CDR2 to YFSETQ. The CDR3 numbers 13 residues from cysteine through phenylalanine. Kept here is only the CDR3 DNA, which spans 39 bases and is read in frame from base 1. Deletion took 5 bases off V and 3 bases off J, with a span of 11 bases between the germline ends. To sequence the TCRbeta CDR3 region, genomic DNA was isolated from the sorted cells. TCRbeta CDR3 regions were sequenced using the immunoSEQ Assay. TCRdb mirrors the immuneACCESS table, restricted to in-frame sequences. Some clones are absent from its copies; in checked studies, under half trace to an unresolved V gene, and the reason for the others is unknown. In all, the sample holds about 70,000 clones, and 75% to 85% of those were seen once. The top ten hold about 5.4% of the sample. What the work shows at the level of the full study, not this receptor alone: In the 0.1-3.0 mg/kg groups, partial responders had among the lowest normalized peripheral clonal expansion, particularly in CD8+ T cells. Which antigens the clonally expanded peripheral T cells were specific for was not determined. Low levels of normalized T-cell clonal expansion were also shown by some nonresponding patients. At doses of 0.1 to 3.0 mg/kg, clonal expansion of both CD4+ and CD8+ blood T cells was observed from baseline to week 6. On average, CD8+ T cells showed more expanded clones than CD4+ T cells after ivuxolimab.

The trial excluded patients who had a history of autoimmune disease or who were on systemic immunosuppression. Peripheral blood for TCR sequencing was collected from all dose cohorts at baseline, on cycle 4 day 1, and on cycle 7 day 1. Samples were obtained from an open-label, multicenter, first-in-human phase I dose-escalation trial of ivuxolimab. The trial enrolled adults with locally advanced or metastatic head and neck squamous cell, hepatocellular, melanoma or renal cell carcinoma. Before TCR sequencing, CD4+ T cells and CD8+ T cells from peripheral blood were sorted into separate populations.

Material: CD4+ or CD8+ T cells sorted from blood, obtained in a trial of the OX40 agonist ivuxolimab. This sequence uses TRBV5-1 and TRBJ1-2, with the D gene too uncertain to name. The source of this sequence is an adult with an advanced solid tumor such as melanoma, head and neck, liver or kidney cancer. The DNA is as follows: TGCGCCAGCAGTTCCCACGGAGACTATGGCTACACCTTC. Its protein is CASSSHGDYGYTF.